The clone carrying this TCR beta chain was observed at least ten times. Its antigen is currently unknown. The sample is drawn from a study of human T cells and chemical hapten exposure. Study context: Weekly scalp doses of diphenylcyclopropenone were given to patients during the roughly 24-week study.

Time point given: patch test 3, about 24 weeks after DPC sensitization. Specified treatment: therapeutic diphenylcyclopropenone sensitization with weekly scalp DPC. The CDR3 consists of 16 residues. Germline lookup yields CDR1 SGHTA and CDR2 FQGNSA. Between the trimmed V and J ends, which lost 4 bases and 2 bases, there was a span of 12 bases. Regarding the study as a whole: With DPC sensitization, TCRs exceeding 1 in 1000 frequency showed no change.

Authors' methods: Sequenced samples showed a median of approximately 100,000 TCRs each, with counts running from around 25,000 to 690,000. From the RACE reads, TCRdb called clonotypes with MiXCR, one entry per CDR3 protein. The V and J calls here are based on TCRdb, not the publication. The sample contains 28,000 or so distinct CDR3 sequences, over 4.5% of which appear only once. The specimen was whole blood, collected in connection with sensitization to the hapten diphenylcyclopropenone (DPC). The rearrangement uses TRBV7-2 and TRBJ2-6, with a possible D match to TRBD1 (6 bases). This TCR was recovered from a man aged 25 to 40 with alopecia areata. Some clones in this sample may be carry-over from other donors' samples. The CDR3 region has the DNA TGTGCCAGCAGCTCCTTCACAGGGACTGGGGCCAACGTCCTGACTTTC. It specifies CASSSFTGTGANVLTF.